Below, 21 T cell receptor beta chains from the same sample are listed, as sequenced in a study of CD8+CD57+ T cells in acquired aplastic anemia. Profiling of TCR beta VDJ combinations and CDR3 sequences used genomic DNA as template. TCRdb used MiXCR to reprocess the reads, holding one entry per CDR3 protein. The table has roughly 300,000 distinct CDR3 sequences, 55% to 65% seen once. Material for sequencing was sorted CD4+, CD8+, or CD8+CD57+ T cells (not recorded which) from PBMCs. The receptor set was obtained from a human donor with severe aplastic anemia or a healthy control (not recorded which).

V and J are TRBV29-1 and TRBJ1-5; 9 bases line up with TRBD1. The V segment lost 6 bases and the J segment 11 bases; nucleotides outside the gene matches: 8. Germline V gene data show CDR1 as SQVTM and CDR2 as ANQGSEA. The CDR3 has 12 residues. CDR3: CSVGSDRGSQHF. The CDR3 nucleotides read TGCAGCGTCGGTTCCGACAGGGGGTCCCAGCATTTT.

The genes are TRBV29-1 and TRBJ1-1; 8 nucleotides agree with TRBD1. The CDR3 consists of 14 residues. In germline, CDR1 is SQVTM, CDR2 ANQGSEA. Trimming at V came to 7 bases and at J to 4 bases, leaving 11 bases not matched to a gene. The CDR3 protein is CSGAQGGTSTEAFF. DNA for the CDR3: TGCAGCGGAGCACAGGGGGGGACGAGCACTGAAGCTTTCTTT.

This clonotype was detected ten times or more. J is TRBJ1-5 and V is TRBV6-2 or TRBV6-3, with a weak D call TRBD1 (5 bases). V was cut by 6 bases and J by 2 bases, with 14 bases left in between. This CDR3 is 15 amino acids long. The germline CDR1 and CDR2 sequences are MNHEY and SVGEGT. The CDR3 region has the DNA TGTGCCAGCAGCCTTATGGGGGGAGGCAATCAGCCCCAGCATTTT. It specifies CASSLMGGGNQPQHF.

This clonotype has at least ten counts. CDR3 amino acids: CATSDPGELFF. Here the CDR3 DNA reads TGTGCCACCAGTGACCCCGGGGAGCTGTTTTTT. The J gene is TRBJ2-2, the V gene TRBV24-1, with D unclear. V was pared by 4 bases and J by 6 bases, with 2 bases between. Germline V gene lookup returns CDR1 KGHDR and CDR2 SFDVKD. The CDR3 contains 11 residues.

The chain employs TRBV20-1 and TRBJ2-1, with a weak D call TRBD1 (5 bases). The CDR3 runs 13 residues. Per germline, CDR1 DFQATT and CDR2 SNEGSKA (reference sequence). The V gene lost 6 bases and the J gene lost 0 bases, with 9 bases spanning the gap. CDR3 amino acids: CSALRGSYNEQFF. The CDR3 DNA reads TGCAGTGCCCTTAGGGGCTCCTACAATGAGCAGTTCTTC.

This rearrangement joins TRBV6-5 to TRBJ2-1, with D perhaps matching TRBD2 (5 bases). Judging by the DNA end, TRBJ2-7 fits better; the J call may be wrong. The CDR3 is 17 amino acids. Germline V CDR1 and CDR2: MNHEY, SVGAGI. CDR3 loop: CASSYFKKRPLGNEQYF. In nucleotides, the CDR3 is TGTGCCAGCAGTTACTTTAAGAAGCGGCCTCTTGGGAATGAGCAGTACTTC.

This clonotype was picked up many times. The chain links TRBV6-1 to TRBJ1-1; D is perhaps TRBD1 (6 bases). CDR1 and CDR2 from the germline V gene are MNHNS and SASEGT. The CDR3 loop spans 15 amino acids. The V end was cut by 6 bases, the J end by 5 bases, with 19 bases between. The CDR3 reads CASRRTDPGRTEAFF. Written as DNA, the CDR3 is TGTGCCAGCAGACGGACAGACCCGGGAAGGACTGAAGCTTTCTTT.

Of note for this clonotype: One end of the junction is discordant with germline, which a read error may explain. CDR3 in amino acids: CASSLAIQGQGWYGYTF. For the CDR3, the DNA is TGCGCCAGCAGCTTAGCAATCCAAGGACAGGGGTGGTATGGCTACACCTTC. The genes are TRBV7-9 and TRBJ1-2; 9 bases line up with TRBD1. Germline V gene data show CDR1 as SEHNR and CDR2 as FQNEAQ (reference sequence). The CDR3 runs 17 residues.

The chain is built from TRBV2 and TRBJ2-3; 9 bases match TRBD2. J gave up 5 bases and V 4 bases, and 7 bases lay outside the gene matches. The CDR3 length is 15 residues. Germline-derived CDR1 and CDR2 are SNHLY and FYNNEI. The CDR3 bases are TGTGCCAGCAGTGTCGGCGGGAGGGCTGGAGATACGCAGTATTTT. The encoded protein is CASSVGGRAGDTQYF.

V gene TRBV19 combines with J gene TRBJ1-5; D possibly corresponds to TRBD1 (5 bases). The CDR3 sequence is 15 residues long. V shed 0 bases and J shed 7 bases, with 13 bases lying between them. Germline CDR1 is LNHDA and CDR2 is SQIVND (reference sequence). The CDR3 DNA is TGTGCCAGTAGTATAGATCGGGGGGGAGGACAGCCCCAGCATTTT. Translation: CASSIDRGGGQPQHF.

The chain links TRBV7-8 to TRBJ2-1; D remains unclear. Germline CDR1 is SGHVS and CDR2 is FQNEAQ. The CDR3 is 15 residues long. Trimming took off 3 bases at V and 6 bases at J, with 15 bases between the two ends. CDR3 nucleotide sequence: TGTGCCAGCAGCTTTGAGGCAGGCGCCTCCAATGAGCAGTTCTTC. It encodes CASSFEAGASNEQFF. The whole variable domain, remainder taken from reference TRBV7-8 and TRBJ2-1, is GAGVSQSPRYKVAKRGQDVALRCDPISGHVSLFWYQQALGQGPEFLTYFQNEAQLDKSGLPSDRFFAERPEGSVSTLKIQRTQQEDSAVYLCASSFEAGASNEQFFGPGTRLTVL.

This chain uses TRBV7-3 with TRBJ2-2; TRBD2 is a possible D gene (6 bases). The germline CDR1 and CDR2 sequences are SGHTA and FQGTGA. V was clipped by 0 bases and J by 8 bases, with 13 bases between them. The CDR3 contains 15 residues. The CDR3 sequence is CASSLTAGRAGELFF. The CDR3 bases are TGTGCCAGCAGCTTAACGGCGGGGCGGGCTGGGGAGCTGTTTTTT.

This clonotype showed up just a few times. The chain links TRBV15 to TRBJ2-3; unclear D gene. The CDR3 consists of 14 residues. Trimming removed 1 base from V and 0 bases from J, with 5 bases in between. The V gene's germline CDR1 is LNHNV and CDR2 YYDKDF (reference sequence). The CDR3 is CATSRVDSTDTQYF. CDR3 sequence (DNA): TGTGCCACCAGCAGAGTGGATAGCACAGATACGCAGTATTTT.

In this sample, this clonotype turned up a few times. The chain is built from TRBV15 and TRBJ2-1, with D perhaps matching TRBD1 (5 bases). Germline values: CDR1 LNHNV, CDR2 YYDKDF (reference sequence). The CDR3 runs 16 residues. The ends were cut back, 3 bases at V and 4 bases at J, with 16 bases in the middle. The CDR3 here is CATSSTSGRAYNEQFF. CDR3 DNA: TGTGCCACCAGCAGTACCTCAGGCAGGGCTTACAATGAGCAGTTCTTC.

V and J are TRBV29-1 and TRBJ2-1; 12 nucleotides agree with TRBD2. The CDR3 has 18 residues. Germline V gives CDR1 SQVTM, CDR2 ANQGSEA. V gave up 3 bases and J gave up 7 bases; unmatched junction bases: 16. The DNA for the CDR3 is TGCAGCGTTGATCCCAGGGGGAGTGGACTAGCGGGGCAGAATGAGCAGTTCTTC. This codes for CSVDPRGSGLAGQNEQFF.

This clonotype was detected only a few times. V usage is TRBV2 and J usage is TRBJ2-3; 10 nucleotides match TRBD1. The CDR3 covers 14 residues. Germline values: CDR1 SNHLY, CDR2 FYNNEI. V dropped 7 bases and J dropped 2; count of bases not matched to a gene: 3. The CDR3 loop is CASKGTGATDTQYF. The CDR3, as DNA: TGTGCCAGCAAAGGGACAGGGGCCACAGATACGCAGTATTTT.

This sequence joins TRBV7-6 and TRBJ2-6; tentatively, D is TRBD1 (6 bases). V was shortened by 5 bases and J by 1 base, with 24 bases between the two germline ends. CDR1 and CDR2 from the germline V gene are SGHVS and FNYEAQ. The CDR3 length is 20 residues. The CDR3 DNA is TGTGCCAGCAGCCCGTTTAGCATTGCAGGGGCTACATCTGGGGCCAACGTCCTGACTTTC. This gives the protein CASSPFSIAGATSGANVLTF.

This clonotype was counted between two and nine times. The gene calls are TRBV7-6 and TRBJ2-6; D is unresolved. The germline CDR1 and CDR2 sequences are SGHVS and FNYEAQ. Trimming took 4 bases from V and 4 from J, leaving 8 bases between them. CDR3 size: 14 residues. The CDR3 nucleotides are TGTGCCAGCAGCTCCGGGTCCGGGGCCAACGTCCTGACTTTC. The encoded protein is CASSSGSGANVLTF.

This sequence joins TRBV7-2 and TRBJ1-2, with D uncertain. The CDR3 covers 14 residues. The germline V gene encodes CDR1 SGHTA and CDR2 FQGNSA. V lost 3 bases, J lost 0 bases, and 8 bases lay in between. The CDR3 protein is CASSFRATNYGYTF. The CDR3 nucleotides read TGTGCCAGCAGCTTCCGGGCAACTAACTATGGCTACACCTTC.

This clonotype was seen only a few times. The chain links TRBV20-1 to TRBJ2-2, with 9 bases matching TRBD1. The CDR3 spans 15 residues. The germline CDR1 and CDR2 sequences are DFQATT and SNEGSKA (reference sequence). J gave up 5 bases and V 1 base, and 5 bases lay outside the gene matches. CDR3 in DNA: TGCAGTGCTAGAGTGGGACAGGGTGGGACCGGGGAGCTGTTTTTT. It encodes CSARVGQGGTGELFF.

The chain carries TRBV11-2 and TRBJ2-7; 11 nucleotides match TRBD1. CDR3 length equals 14 residues. J was trimmed by 6 bases and V by 4 bases; bases with no gene match: 5. CDR1 and CDR2 from the germline V gene are SGHAT and FQNNGV. CDR3: CASSSRTGGGEQYF. As DNA, the CDR3 is TGTGCCAGCAGCTCGCGGACAGGGGGCGGCGAGCAGTACTTC.